The subject of this entry is one TCR beta chain. Its antigen is not known. On the basis of clinical symptoms, serum thyroxine and TRAb, thyroid ultrasound and orbital computed tomography, diagnoses were made. Fresh peripheral blood, 10 ml, yielded the PBMCs. This entry comes from a study of T cells in Graves' hyperthyroidism and ophthalmopathy. Study at large: Before treatment of any kind, peripheral blood was taken at initial diagnosis.

Trimming at V came to 5 bases and at J to 3 bases, leaving 4 bases not matched to a gene. Germline V gene lookup returns CDR1 SGHTA and CDR2 FQGNSA. CDR3 length: 14 residues. It was RNA transcripts that yielded the amplified TCR beta CDR3 regions. TCR CDR3 regions were first amplified by RT-PCR with HTBI primers. TCRdb analysed the multiplex PCR reads with MiXCR anew, one entry per CDR3 protein. The sample has around 290,000 distinct CDR3 sequences, more than 15% seen once; the top ten hold approximately 60%. Points from the study as a whole: The model's output predicted ophthalmopathy at a median of around 6.9 months prior to onset.

Material for sequencing was blood. The sequence was obtained from a woman aged 55-69 years with Graves' ophthalmopathy. V and J are TRBV7-2 and TRBJ2-7; 10 positions match TRBD1. CDR3 sequence (DNA): TGTACCAGCAGCCGCGGGACAGGGGTCTACGAGCAGTACTTC. Residues: CTSSRGTGVYEQYF.